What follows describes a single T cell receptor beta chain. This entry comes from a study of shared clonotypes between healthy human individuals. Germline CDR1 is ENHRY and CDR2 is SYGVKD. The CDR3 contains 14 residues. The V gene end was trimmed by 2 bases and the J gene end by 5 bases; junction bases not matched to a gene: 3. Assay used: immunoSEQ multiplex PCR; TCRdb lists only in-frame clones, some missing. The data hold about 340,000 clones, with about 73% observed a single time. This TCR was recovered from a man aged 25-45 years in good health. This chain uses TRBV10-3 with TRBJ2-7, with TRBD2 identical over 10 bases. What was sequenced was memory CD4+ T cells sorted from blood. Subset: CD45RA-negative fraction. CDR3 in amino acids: CAISEASGSHEQYF. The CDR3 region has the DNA TGTGCCATCAGTGAGGCTAGCGGGAGCCACGAGCAGTACTTC.